A selection of T cell receptor beta chains follows, all from one sample in a study of lymphopenia after photon versus proton radiotherapy. The data were produced by immunoSEQ multiplex PCR, yet TCRdb's version contains in-frame clones alone and is incomplete. The sample holds around 70,000 clones, 85% to 95% seen once. The input for sequencing was peripheral blood, taken from a patient treated with photon-based radiotherapy. These receptors were collected from a woman aged 40 to 49 with cholangiocarcinoma. Each CDR3 is given with its conserved first and last residue. The D gene is left open where the match is weak. Clone size is shown for a subset of rows, as once, few, many or a class of expanded clone.

J gene	V gene	clone size	D gene	CDR3 protein	CDR3 DNA
TRBJ2-1	TRBV13	once	NA	CASRSSESSYNEQFF	TGTGCCAGCAGGTCTAGCGAGAGCTCCTACAATGAGCAGTTCTTC
TRBJ2-5	TRBV7-9	few	NA	CASSSYRDEETQYF	TGTGCCAGCAGCTCCTACCGGGACGAAGAGACCCAGTACTTC
TRBJ2-7	TRBV7-2	NA	NA	CASSLEGLPSYEQYF	TGTGCCAGCAGCTTAGAAGGCCTACCATCCTACGAGCAGTACTTC
TRBJ1-1	TRBV11-2	NA	NA	CASSPFTGADTEAFF	TGTGCCAGCAGTCCTTTTACGGGGGCGGACACTGAAGCTTTCTTT
TRBJ1-2	TRBV20-1	NA	NA	CSARDNFYTF	TGCAGTGCTAGAGATAACTTCTACACCTTC
TRBJ2-3	TRBV30	NA	NA	CAWSGAFTDTQYF	TGTGCCTGGAGTGGGGCCTTCACAGATACGCAGTATTTT
TRBJ1-2	TRBV5-1	NA	TRBD1	CASSQGQGNGYTF	TGCGCCAGCAGCCAGGGACAGGGGAATGGCTACACCTTC
TRBJ2-3	TRBV7-3	NA	NA	CASSLPNLDTQYF	TGTGCCAGCAGCTTACCTAACTTAGATACGCAGTATTTT
TRBJ1-2	TRBV29-1	NA	TRBD1	CSASYPGQLYGYTF	TGCAGCGCTTCGTATCCGGGACAGCTCTATGGCTACACCTTC
TRBJ1-6	TRBV10-2	NA	TRBD1	CASSGGTGPSPLHF	TGCGCCAGCAGTGGGGGGACAGGGCCATCACCCCTCCACTTT
TRBJ2-1	TRBV4-2	NA	NA	CASSQDSGAYNEQFF	TGTGCCAGCAGCCAAGATTCCGGGGCCTACAATGAGCAGTTCTTC
TRBJ2-1	TRBV11-2	NA	NA	CASSLEDYRPVNEQFF	TGTGCCAGCAGCTTAGAAGACTACCGTCCTGTGAATGAGCAGTTCTTC
TRBJ2-1	TRBV5-1	NA	NA	CASSETGTNYEQFF	TGCGCCAGCAGCGAAACCGGGACAAACTATGAGCAGTTCTTC
TRBJ1-1	TRBV6-1	NA	NA	CASSVVPGPSGAEAFF	TGTGCCAGCAGTGTGGTGCCAGGGCCGAGCGGCGCTGAAGCTTTCTTT
TRBJ2-7	TRBV5-1	NA	TRBD1	CASSLEDRGDEQYF	TGCGCCAGCAGCTTGGAGGACAGGGGGGACGAGCAGTACTTC
TRBJ1-1	TRBV19	NA	NA	CASSLAGNFGLGGNTEAFF	TGTGCCAGTAGCCTTGCCGGGAATTTTGGACTGGGGGGGAACACTGAAGCTTTCTTT
TRBJ2-7	TRBV30	NA	NA	CAWSVRSSYEQYF	TGTGCCTGGAGTGTACGGAGCTCCTACGAGCAGTACTTC
TRBJ2-7	TRBV2	NA	TRBD1	CASASGQGVYEQYF	TGTGCCAGTGCTTCGGGACAGGGGGTCTACGAGCAGTACTTC
TRBJ1-2	TRBV28	NA	TRBD1	CAVGRGQQFYGYTF	TGTGCCGTAGGGAGGGGACAGCAGTTCTATGGCTACACCTTC
TRBJ1-1	TRBV6-6	once	NA	CASKRPMNTEAFF	TGTGCCAGCAAAAGACCTATGAACACTGAAGCTTTCTTT
TRBJ2-7	TRBV6-5	NA	TRBD2	CASGRGVSYEQYF	TGTGCCAGCGGTCGGGGGGTATCCTACGAGCAGTACTTC
TRBJ2-7	TRBV12-5	NA	TRBD1	CASGLGQGPSHEQYF	TGTGCTAGTGGTTTGGGACAGGGGCCTTCCCACGAGCAGTACTTC
TRBJ2-1	TRBV30	NA	NA	CAWRGISYNEQFF	TGTGCCTGGCGAGGTATCTCCTACAATGAGCAGTTCTTC
TRBJ1-1	TRBV21-1	NA	NA	CASSKRKRRTTCMNTEAFF	TGTGCCAGCAGCAAACGGAAACGGAGAACAACCTGTATGAACACTGAAGCTTTCTTT
TRBJ1-2	TRBV7-9	once	NA	CASYVLTVANYGYTF	TGTGCCAGCTACGTCCTGACGGTAGCTAACTATGGCTACACCTTC
TRBJ1-2	TRBV27	NA	NA	CASSLDGGYGYTF	TGTGCCAGCAGTTTAGATGGGGGCTATGGCTACACCTTC
TRBJ2-5	TRBV19	NA	TRBD1	CASSVGQGRETQYF	TGTGCCAGTAGTGTCGGACAGGGCCGGGAGACCCAGTACTTC
TRBJ1-1	TRBV30	NA	NA	CAWNRDDTEAFF	TGTGCCTGGAACAGGGATGACACTGAAGCTTTCTTT
TRBJ2-4	TRBV4-1	NA	NA	CASSQDTTTSTGSRNIQYF	TGCGCCAGCAGCCAAGATACCACGACTAGCACAGGGAGTAGGAACATTCAGTACTTC
TRBJ1-1	TRBV7-8	NA	TRBD1	CASSSRGGTGTGDTEAFF	TGTGCCAGCAGCTCACGTGGGGGTACCGGGACAGGGGACACTGAAGCTTTCTTT
TRBJ1-1	TRBV5-1	NA	NA	CASSLAQANRGEAFF	TGCGCCAGCAGCTTGGCGCAGGCGAATAGGGGTGAAGCTTTCTTT
TRBJ1-1	TRBV5-3	NA	NA	CAKKVLNTEAFF	TGTGCCAAAAAGGTACTGAACACTGAAGCTTTCTTT
TRBJ1-1	TRBV5-1	NA	NA	CASSLGWTTEAFF	TGCGCCAGCAGCTTGGGCTGGACAACTGAAGCTTTCTTT
TRBJ2-3	TRBV28	NA	TRBD2	CATQAGGGADTQYF	TGTGCCACCCAAGCGGGAGGTGGCGCAGATACGCAGTATTTT
TRBJ1-2	TRBV12-5	NA	TRBD1	CASGFGRQGGGYTF	TGTGCTAGTGGTTTCGGTAGACAGGGTGGTGGCTACACCTTC
TRBJ2-7	TRBV27	NA	NA	CASSHEGTQYEQYF	TGTGCCAGCAGCCATGAGGGGACACAATACGAGCAGTACTTC
TRBJ2-1	TRBV21-1	NA	NA	CASSKRWGASGSLCNEQFF	TGTGCCAGCAGCAAACGTTGGGGGGCTAGCGGGAGTTTATGCAATGAGCAGTTCTTC
TRBJ1-1	TRBV10-3	NA	NA	CAISESREAFF	TGTGCCATCAGTGAGTCGAGGGAGGCTTTCTTT
TRBJ1-6	TRBV27	NA	NA	CASSLYLPVDSPLHF	TGTGCCAGCAGTTTATACCTGCCCGTGGATTCACCCCTCCACTTT
TRBJ1-6	TRBV14	NA	NA	CASSQITGSGSPLHF	TGTGCCAGCAGCCAAATTACAGGGTCGGGCTCACCCCTCCACTTT
TRBJ1-3	TRBV5-1	NA	NA	CASSFQGVGPGNTIYF	TGCGCCAGCAGCTTCCAAGGAGTAGGGCCTGGAAACACCATATATTTT
TRBJ2-6	TRBV5-6	NA	NA	CASSLPGPELVLTF	TGTGCCAGCAGCTTACCGGGTCCCGAGCTCGTCCTGACTTTC
TRBJ1-2	TRBV2	NA	TRBD1	CASIRDRGQRYGYTF	TGTGCCAGCATAAGGGACAGGGGGCAACGATATGGCTACACCTTC
TRBJ1-3	TRBV4-1	NA	NA	CASSQWAVLEGNTIYF	TGCGCCAGCAGCCAGTGGGCCGTTCTAGAGGGGAACACCATATATTTT
TRBJ1-2	TRBV12-5	NA	NA	CASGASGTNYGYTF	TGTGCTAGTGGTGCCTCCGGGACGAACTATGGCTACACCTTC
TRBJ2-5	TRBV7-2	NA	TRBD2	CASSRPLLGGEETQYF	TGTGCCAGCAGCAGGCCCCTTTTGGGAGGGGAAGAGACCCAGTACTTC
TRBJ2-7	TRBV7-2	NA	TRBD1	CASSLTGTGGEQYF	TGTGCCAGCAGCCTGACCGGGACAGGAGGCGAGCAGTACTTC
TRBJ2-7	TRBV27	NA	TRBD1	CASSPRQGGEQYF	TGTGCCAGCAGTCCCCGACAGGGGGGCGAGCAGTACTTC
TRBJ2-5	TRBV18	NA	NA	CASSPISRETQYF	TGTGCCAGCTCACCAATATCCCGAGAGACCCAGTACTTC
TRBJ2-5	TRBV10-2	NA	TRBD1	CASSESGQQETQYF	TGCGCCAGCAGTGAGTCGGGACAGCAAGAGACCCAGTACTTC
TRBJ2-7	TRBV4-2	NA	TRBD2	CASSQDFSGSFSYEQYF	TGTGCCAGCAGCCAAGATTTTAGCGGGAGTTTCTCCTACGAGCAGTACTTC
TRBJ1-1	TRBV19	once	NA	CASSIAGGRGTEAFF	TGTGCCAGTAGTATAGCGGGGGGCCGGGGCACTGAAGCTTTCTTT
TRBJ1-1	TRBV18	NA	NA	CASSTGSVGTEAFF	TGTGCCAGCTCAACGGGGAGCGTAGGCACTGAAGCTTTCTTT
TRBJ1-5	TRBV30	NA	NA	CAWSVQVNQPQHF	TGTGCCTGGAGTGTACAGGTTAATCAGCCCCAGCATTTT
TRBJ1-1	TRBV2	once	NA	CASSRAEAFF	TGTGCCAGCTCTAGGGCTGAAGCTTTCTTT